This T cell receptor (beta chain) was documented in a study of blood T cell repertoires in COVID-19. Study-level background: Some COVID-19 samples were acute and others convalescent; all came from the United States, Italy and Spain.

This clone was counted between two and nine times. The protocol was immunoSEQ multiplex PCR, while the TCRdb copy is restricted to in-frame clones and leaves out a portion. Of 200,000 or so clones in the sample, over 75% were seen once. The sample comprised PBMCs or T cells enriched from blood (not recorded which). This TCR came from a middle-aged woman with acute COVID-19.

CDR3 coding DNA: TGTGCCAGCAGTGAGCGGGAGTGGTACAATGAGCAGTTCTTC. It codes for CASSEREWYNEQFF. The chain links TRBV25-1 to TRBJ2-1; 7 nucleotides line up with TRBD2. Looked up from germline, CDR1 is MGHDK and CDR2 is SYGVNS. The CDR3 has 14 residues. V dropped 3 bases and J dropped 4; count of bases not matched to a gene: 3.